A single sample gave rise to the 31 T cell receptor beta chains below, sequenced in a study of T cells in Graves' hyperthyroidism and ophthalmopathy (dated by TCRdb to 2018 to 2020). Library creation used multiplex PCR. Instrument used: Illumina HiSeq 2000. The TCR beta CDR3 regions were amplified from RNA transcripts. The first round of RT-PCR for the TCR CDR3 was performed with the HTBI primer set and the Qiagen OneStep RT-PCR kit. The public reads were quality trimmed at Q25 with fastp and then assembled into clones with MiXCR by TCRdb, keeping productive beta chains. Rows merge per CDR3 protein into single entries with the most common DNA and genes. In all, the sample holds fewer than 350,000 distinct CDR3 sequences, and around a sixth of those were seen once. Jointly, the top ten make up under 55% of the sample. The sample consisted of blood. These receptors were obtained from a woman aged 45-65 years with Graves' hyperthyroidism.

This clonotype was counted only a few times. The genes are TRBV9 and TRBJ2-1, with 10 positions matching TRBD2. V lost 4 bases to trimming and J lost 1 base; unmatched junction nucleotides: 5. This CDR3 has 16 amino acids. CDR1 SGDLS and CDR2 YYNGEE come from the germline V gene. The CDR3 bases are TGTGCCAGCAGCCCGCCGACTAGCGGGTCCTACAATGAGCAGTTCTTC. Residues: CASSPPTSGSYNEQFF.

The chain couples TRBV10-3 to TRBJ1-2; TRBD1 matches 12 bases. CDR3 length: 16 residues. Germline loops: CDR1 ENHRY, CDR2 SYGVKD. V shed 2 bases and J 5 bases; nucleotides not matched to a gene: 6. The CDR3 DNA reads as TGTGCCATCAGTGAGGGGACAGGGGGCGCAGATTATGGCTACACCTTC. Amino acid sequence: CAISEGTGGADYGYTF.

The rearrangement uses TRBV6-2 or TRBV6-3 and TRBJ1-1; no firm D call. The V end was cut by 5 bases, the J end by 9 bases, with 13 bases between. Germline assignment: CDR1 MNHEY and CDR2 SVGEGT. This CDR3 has 12 residues. CDR3 nucleotides: TGTGCCAGCAGTGACGGAACTGGGAAAGCTTTCTTT. Amino acid sequence: CASSDGTGKAFF.

This chain uses TRBV2 with TRBJ2-7, with TRBD2 identical over 11 bases. The CDR3 spans 14 residues. The V and J ends lost 4 bases and 3 bases, in that order; junction bases with no gene match: 2. Germline V gene data show CDR1 as SNHLY and CDR2 as FYNNEI. CDR3 DNA sequence: TGTGCCAGCAGTGGACTAGCGGGATTCTACGAGCAGTACTTC. Amino acids: CASSGLAGFYEQYF.

This rearrangement joins TRBV6-2 or TRBV6-3 to TRBJ2-3; 10 nucleotides match TRBD2. The junction had 11 bases not matched to a gene; V was cut back by 5 bases and J by 0 bases. CDR3 length: 18 amino acids. Germline-derived CDR1 and CDR2 are MNHEY and SVGEGT. CDR3 protein: CASSDRLAGGSSTDTQYF. DNA of the CDR3: TGTGCCAGCAGTGACCGTTTAGCGGGAGGTTCTAGCACAGATACGCAGTATTTT.

The rearrangement uses TRBV5-6 and TRBJ2-7; the D is unclear. Per the germline V gene, CDR1 is SGHDT and CDR2 is YYEEEE. CDR3 length: 13 amino acids. V dropped 2 bases and J dropped 4 bases, with 10 bases sitting between them. Here the CDR3 DNA reads TGTGCCAGCAGCTTCGGGTCAGGATACGAGCAGTACGTC. This encodes CASSFGSGYEQYV.

At least ten counts were recorded for this clonotype. The CDR3 reads CASTPGLAFDYEQYF. The CDR3 DNA sequence: TGTGCCAGCACACCGGGACTAGCGTTTGACTACGAGCAGTACTTC. This chain connects TRBV6-1 to TRBJ2-7; 10 bases fit TRBD2. CDR1 MNHNS and CDR2 SASEGT come from the germline V gene. V lost 7 bases, J lost 3 bases, and 9 bases stayed unmatched. The CDR3 sequence is 15 residues long.

The chain links TRBV2 to TRBJ1-4; TRBD1 matches 8 bases. CDR1 SNHLY and CDR2 FYNNEI come from the germline V gene. This CDR3 has 12 residues. The CDR3 region is CGSRGQEEKLFF. The CDR3, as DNA: TGTGGCTCCAGGGGGCAGGAGGAAAAACTGTTTTTT.

This clonotype was observed at least ten times. V is TRBV18 and J is TRBJ1-5; no clear D gene. V was shortened by 2 bases and J by 0 bases, with 8 bases between the two germline ends. This CDR3 has 15 residues. Germline V lookup: CDR1 KGHSH, CDR2 LQKENI. CDR3 residues: CASSPGVPSNQPQHF. The CDR3 DNA reads as TGTGCCAGCTCACCAGGCGTCCCTAGCAATCAGCCCCAGCATTTT.

The chain combines TRBV5-5 with TRBJ2-3; TRBD2 might be the D (5 bases). CDR3 length: 14 residues. The germline V gene encodes CDR1 SGHKS and CDR2 YYEKEE (reference sequence). V dropped 5 bases and J dropped 5 bases, with 15 bases sitting between them. DNA for the CDR3: TGTGCCAGCAGACTTCTAGAGGGCGGAGATACGCAGTATTTT. Its protein is CASRLLEGGDTQYF.

This clonotype was observed many times. V and J are TRBV20-1 and TRBJ2-1, with 10 bases aligning to TRBD2. Looked up from germline, CDR1 is DFQATT and CDR2 is SNEGSKA (reference sequence). Trimming removed 0 bases from V and 8 bases from J; junction bases left unmatched: 10. The CDR3 is made up of 16 amino acids. The CDR3 sequence: CSARDPERGGMDEQFF. As DNA, the CDR3 is TGCAGTGCTAGAGATCCCGAGCGGGGGGGCATGGATGAGCAGTTCTTC.

The V and J genes are TRBV19 and TRBJ1-4; D unresolved. The V gene lost 3 bases and the J gene lost 7 bases, with 12 bases spanning the gap. Per germline, CDR1 LNHDA and CDR2 SQIVND (reference sequence). The CDR3 is 14 amino acids. CDR3 residues: CASSIYLGREKLFF. Written as DNA, the CDR3 is TGTGCCAGTAGTATTTACCTAGGCCGTGAAAAACTGTTTTTT.

The rearrangement uses TRBV7-9 and TRBJ2-2; D call uncertain. Germline V lookup: CDR1 SEHNR, CDR2 FQNEAQ (reference sequence). The CDR3 spans 14 residues. Between the trimmed V and J ends, which lost 1 base and 4 bases, there was a span of 7 bases. The CDR3 nucleotides are TGTGCCAGCAGCTTAGGCCGATTCACCGGGGAGCTGTTTTTT. Its translation: CASSLGRFTGELFF.

The CDR3 reads CASSLGWAAQETQYF. CDR3 in DNA: TGTGCCAGCAGCTTGGGATGGGCGGCCCAAGAGACCCAGTACTTC. This chain links TRBV11-2 with TRBJ2-5; D uncertain. V lost 3 bases and J lost 1, with 12 bases in between. The germline gives CDR1 SGHAT, CDR2 FQNNGV. This CDR3 spans 15 amino acids. The full variable domain, completed using reference TRBV11-2 and TRBJ2-5, is EAGVAQSPRYKIIEKRQSVAFWCNPISGHATLYWYQQILGQGPKLLIQFQNNGVVDDSQLPKDRFSAERLKGVDSTLKIQPAKLEDSAVYLCASSLGWAAQETQYFGPGTRLLVL.

The table lists this clonotype with many counts. The genes are TRBV7-2 and TRBJ1-1; unclear D gene. The V and J ends lost 5 bases and 0 bases respectively, with 19 bases between them. The germline CDR1 and CDR2 sequences are SGHTA and FQGNSA. The CDR3 loop spans 17 amino acids. CDR3 amino acids: CASSHPGLADLNTEAFF. The CDR3 DNA reads TGTGCCAGCAGCCACCCGGGTCTGGCGGACTTGAACACTGAAGCTTTCTTT.

This clonotype came up a few times. The chain uses TRBV20-1 and TRBJ2-4, with D possibly being TRBD2 (6 bases). Germline V gives CDR1 DFQATT, CDR2 SNEGSKA (reference sequence). The V end lost 4 bases, the J end lost 8 bases, and 15 bases lay between the germline ends. This CDR3 contains 13 residues. CDR3 in amino acids: CSATTRTGDIQYF. The DNA of the CDR3 is TGCAGTGCTACGACGCGGACGGGGGACATTCAGTACTTC.

There are many counts of this clonotype. This chain joins TRBV12-3 or TRBV12-4 and TRBJ1-1, with D possibly being TRBD1 (6 bases). With 3 bases removed from V and 1 base from J, the gap between germline ends came to 12 bases. The length of the CDR3 is 15 residues. The CDR3 protein is CASSFVTGANTEAFF. The DNA for the CDR3 is TGTGCCAGCAGTTTCGTTACGGGGGCGAACACTGAAGCTTTCTTT.

The chain has TRBV5-4 and TRBJ2-2, with 7 positions matching TRBD2. With V trimmed by 0 bases and J by 2 bases, 4 bases remained unmatched. CDR1 SGHNT and CDR2 YYREEE come from the germline V gene (reference sequence). The CDR3 consists of 16 residues. The CDR3 here is CASSLVRGLNTGELFF. The DNA of the CDR3 is TGTGCCAGCAGCTTGGTTAGGGGACTAAACACCGGGGAGCTGTTTTTT. The full variable domain, completed using reference TRBV5-4 and TRBJ2-2, is ETGVTQSPTHLIKTRGQQVTLRCSSQSGHNTVSWYQQALGQGPQFIFQYYREEENGRGNFPPRFSGLQFPNYSSELNVNALELDDSALYLCASSLVRGLNTGELFFGEGSRLTVL.

The J gene is TRBJ1-1, the V gene TRBV20-1, with TRBD1 as a possible D gene (6 bases). V was trimmed by 5 bases and J by 6 bases, leaving 13 bases between them. Germline lookup yields CDR1 DFQATT and CDR2 SNEGSKA (reference sequence). The CDR3 spans 12 residues. The CDR3 DNA follows: TGCAGTGCTGCCAAACAGGGCGCTGAAGCTTTCTTT. This translates into CSAAKQGAEAFF.

V is TRBV2 and J is TRBJ2-7; no firm D call. The CDR3 sequence is 10 residues long. The germline CDR1 and CDR2 sequences are SNHLY and FYNNEI. The V end was cut by 8 bases, the J end by 4 bases, with 6 bases between. The CDR3 region has the DNA TGTGCCAGCCGGTCTTACGAGCAGTACGTC. This codes for CASRSYEQYV.

In this sample, this clonotype turned up a few times. A read error is possible here, since a much larger clone lies one base away. The V gene is TRBV28, the J gene TRBJ2-7; possibly TRBD1 or TRBD2 for D (6 bases each). V lost 3 bases to trimming and J lost 1 base, with 16 bases between them. The germline gives CDR1 MDHEN, CDR2 SYDVKM. The CDR3 consists of 16 residues. In DNA form, the CDR3 reads TGTGCCAGCAGTTTTCCTTGGAGAGGGGGGTCCTACGAGCAGTACTTC. Protein product: CASSFPWRGGSYEQYF.

A note on this clonotype: It may be a read error: a sequence one base away is much more abundant. The J gene is TRBJ2-7, the V gene TRBV5-1, with 9 bases fitting TRBD1. CDR3 size: 15 residues. Germline CDR1 reads SGHRS; CDR2 reads YFSETQ. Trimming took 3 bases from V and 5 from J; bases not matched to a gene: 9. Here the CDR3 DNA reads TGCGCCAGCAGCTCTAAGGTTTGGACAGGGGACGAGCAGTACTTC. As protein: CASSSKVWTGDEQYF.

This clonotype was detected many times. The V and J genes are TRBV3-1 and TRBJ2-1; 8 nucleotides align to TRBD2. V lost 9 bases and J lost 0; bases outside the gene matches: 4. CDR3 size: 14 residues. Germline V CDR1 and CDR2: LGHDT, YNNKEL (reference sequence). CDR3 amino acids: CASSRGDSYNEQFF. The CDR3 DNA sequence: TGTGCCAGTTCGCGGGGGGACTCCTACAATGAGCAGTTCTTC.

The rearrangement uses TRBV20-1 and TRBJ2-1; tentative D call: TRBD1 (5 bases). V lost 3 bases and J lost 9, with 18 bases in between. Germline loops: CDR1 DFQATT, CDR2 SNEGSKA (reference sequence). This CDR3 is built from 14 residues. CDR3 DNA sequence: TGCAGTGCTAGTGTGGCAGGGATCGTGGTTGAGCAGTTCTTC. This sequence encodes CSASVAGIVVEQFF.

This clonotype has more than one count but fewer than ten. The rearrangement links TRBV2 to TRBJ2-7; D might be TRBD2 (6 bases). Per germline, CDR1 SNHLY and CDR2 FYNNEI. The V end was cut by 7 bases, the J end by 7 bases, with 23 bases between. The CDR3 loop spans 15 amino acids. CDR3 nucleotides: TGTGCCAGCATTGGGGCAGGCGGGACCTTGGGGGAGCAGTACGTC. Translated, it gives CASIGAGGTLGEQYV.

This clonotype came up many times. The CDR3 loop reads CASGENYGYTF. The CDR3 DNA sequence: TGCGCCAGCGGGGAGAACTATGGCTACACCTTC. The chain combines TRBV5-1 with TRBJ1-2; D gene ambiguous. The germline gives CDR1 SGHRS, CDR2 YFSETQ. The V and J ends lost 7 bases and 2 bases respectively, with 6 bases between them. The CDR3 consists of 11 residues.

This clonotype was recorded at least ten times. The rearrangement uses TRBV18 and TRBJ1-1, with 10 bases aligning to TRBD1. CDR3 length: 15 residues. The germline CDR1 and CDR2 sequences are KGHSH and LQKENI. Losses at the gene ends were 4 bases for V and 5 bases for J; bases not matched to a gene: 7. For the CDR3, the DNA is TGTGCCAGCTCACAATCGGGACAGGGGTTGACTGAAGCTTTCTTT. It specifies CASSQSGQGLTEAFF.

V usage is TRBV6-9 and J usage is TRBJ1-4; no definite D call. The germline gives CDR1 MNHGY, CDR2 SVAAGI. The CDR3 loop spans 10 amino acids. V was trimmed by 10 bases and J by 4 bases, leaving 4 bases between them. The CDR3 coding sequence is TGTGCCACCGATAATGAAAAACTGTTTTTT. Translation gives CATDNEKLFF.

The chain has TRBV6-6 and TRBJ2-5; D gene uncertain. Trimming took 2 bases from V and 5 from J, leaving 9 bases between them. The CDR3 sequence is 13 residues long. CDR1 MNHNY and CDR2 SVGAGI come from the germline V gene (reference sequence). The DNA of the CDR3 is TGTGCCAGCAGTTACAGCTCCTGGGAGACCCAGTACTTC. Its protein product is CASSYSSWETQYF.

Sample share makes this clonotype medium-sized (0.01 to 0.1%). This chain links TRBV28 with TRBJ1-1; the D gene is possibly TRBD1 (5 bases). Trimming cost V 6 bases and J 4 bases, with 15 bases left between them. Germline lookup yields CDR1 MDHEN and CDR2 SYDVKM. The CDR3 has 14 amino acids. In DNA form, the CDR3 reads TGTGCCAGCAGGGACATTGGGGGGGGCACTGAAGCTTTCTTT. Protein: CASRDIGGGTEAFF.

The chain uses TRBV5-1 and TRBJ2-5, with a possible D match to TRBD2 (6 bases). Germline V gene lookup returns CDR1 SGHRS and CDR2 YFSETQ. V was shortened by 4 bases and J by 5 bases, with 18 bases between the two germline ends. The CDR3 contains 15 residues. CDR3 DNA sequence: TGCGCCAGCAGCCTGGGACTGGCTAGTTGGGAGACCCAGTACTTC. Protein product: CASSLGLASWETQYF. Complete variable domain (other parts from reference TRBV5-1 and TRBJ2-5): KAGVTQTPRYLIKTRGQQVTLSCSPISGHRSVSWYQQTPGQGLQFLFEYFSETQRNKGNFPGRFSGRQFSNSRSEMNVSTLELGDSALYLCASSLGLASWETQYFGPGTRLLVL.